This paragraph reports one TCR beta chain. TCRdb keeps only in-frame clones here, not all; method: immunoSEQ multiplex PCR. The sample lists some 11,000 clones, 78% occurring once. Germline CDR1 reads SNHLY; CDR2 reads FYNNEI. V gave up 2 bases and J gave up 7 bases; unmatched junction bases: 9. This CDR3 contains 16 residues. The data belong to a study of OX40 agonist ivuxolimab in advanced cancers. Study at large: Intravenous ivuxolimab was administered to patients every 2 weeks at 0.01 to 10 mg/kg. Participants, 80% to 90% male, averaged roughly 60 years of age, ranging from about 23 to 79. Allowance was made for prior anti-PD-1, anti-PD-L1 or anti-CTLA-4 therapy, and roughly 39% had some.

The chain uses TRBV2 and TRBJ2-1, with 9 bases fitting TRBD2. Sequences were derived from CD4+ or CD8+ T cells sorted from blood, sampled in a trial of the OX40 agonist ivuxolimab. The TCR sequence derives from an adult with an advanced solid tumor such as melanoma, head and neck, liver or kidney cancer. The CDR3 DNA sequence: TGTGCCAGCAGTGAACTTGGCGGGAGGGCCCGGAATGAGCAGTTCTTC. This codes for CASSELGGRARNEQFF.